One sample yielded the 14 T cell receptor beta chains listed below, sequenced in a study of blood T cell repertoires in COVID-19. The protocol was immunoSEQ multiplex PCR, while the TCRdb copy is restricted to in-frame clones and leaves out a portion. The table has approximately 270,000 clones, approximately 86% seen once. The sequencing sample was made of peripheral blood. These receptors all stem from a human donor with COVID-19, enrolled during active disease. The donor label of this sample is uncertain.

This clone was detected only a few times. This CDR3 is also generated by other DNA sequences in the sample. The chain carries TRBV5-1 and TRBJ2-3; the D gene is possibly TRBD1 (5 bases). The length of the CDR3 is 16 residues. Germline CDR1 SGHRS, CDR2 YFSETQ. The V end lost 0 bases, the J end lost 0 bases, and 11 bases lay between the germline ends. CDR3 bases: TGCGCCAGCAGCTTGGCCGGGCAGGGTAGCACAGATACGCAGTATTTT. Its protein product is CASSLAGQGSTDTQYF.

The J gene is TRBJ1-2, the V gene TRBV5-6; D possibly corresponds to TRBD1 (6 bases). CDR1 is SGHDT and CDR2 is YYEEEE in the germline V gene. V was cut by 2 bases and J by 3 bases, with 17 bases left in between. CDR3 length equals 16 residues. The CDR3 sequence: CASSLERWEGDYGYTF. CDR3 bases: TGTGCCAGCAGCTTAGAAAGATGGGAGGGGGACTATGGCTACACCTTC.

The chain recombines TRBV7-2 with TRBJ2-1, with 9 bases matching TRBD2. CDR1 and CDR2 (germline): SGHTA, FQGNSA. This CDR3 has 15 amino acids. J gave up 7 bases and V 2 bases, and 6 bases lay outside the gene matches. In DNA, the CDR3 is TGTGCCAGCAGCTTATTAGCGGGAGTCAGAAATGAGCAGTTCTTC. Amino acid sequence: CASSLLAGVRNEQFF.

This clone was observed many times. The chain joins TRBV5-1 to TRBJ1-4; 11 bases align to TRBD1. The V segment lost 5 bases and the J segment 7 bases; nucleotides outside the gene matches: 4. The germline V gene encodes CDR1 SGHRS and CDR2 YFSETQ. The CDR3 is 14 amino acids. The CDR3 coding sequence is TGCGCCAGCAGAGGGACAGGGGGACCTGAAAAACTGTTTTTT. It specifies CASRGTGGPEKLFF. Together with reference TRBV5-1 and TRBJ1-4, the CDR3 gives the full variable domain: KAGVTQTPRYLIKTRGQQVTLSCSPISGHRSVSWYQQTPGQGLQFLFEYFSETQRNKGNFPGRFSGRQFSNSRSEMNVSTLELGDSALYLCASRGTGGPEKLFFGSGTQLSVL.

This clone was detected only once. The chain has TRBV25-1 and TRBJ2-1; 7 positions match TRBD1. The CDR3 is 17 amino acids. The V gene's germline CDR1 is MGHDK and CDR2 SYGVNS. The ends lost 6 bases at V and 6 bases at J; junction bases unmatched: 17. The CDR3, as DNA: TGTGCCAGCAGCCAAGGGGGCACAGGGCGGAATGGCAATGAGCAGTTCTTC. Its protein product is CASSQGGTGRNGNEQFF.

The chain employs TRBV29-1 and TRBJ2-7; no reliable D call. Trimming cost V 5 bases and J 2 bases, with 7 bases left between them. The CDR3 covers 11 residues. The germline CDR1 and CDR2 sequences are SQVTM and ANQGSEA. The CDR3 here is CSVQVTYEQYF. As DNA, the CDR3 is TGCAGCGTTCAGGTGACCTACGAGCAGTACTTC.

V gene TRBV9 combines with J gene TRBJ1-6; TRBD1 matches at 7 bases. V trimming: 0 bases; J trimming: 10 bases; junction bases outside the gene matches: 7. Germline CDR1 is SGDLS and CDR2 is YYNGEE. The CDR3 is 15 amino acids. The CDR3 is CASSVVSTGESPLHF. Here the CDR3 DNA reads TGTGCCAGCAGCGTAGTCTCAACAGGGGAATCACCCCTCCACTTT.

This chain connects TRBV18 to TRBJ1-4, with no clear D. The germline V gene has CDR1 KGHSH and CDR2 LQKENI. Trimming left V 6 bases short and J 6 bases short, with 11 bases between. The CDR3 loop spans 13 amino acids. This chain's CDR3 is CASSVREHEKLFF. In nucleotides, the CDR3 is TGTGCCAGCTCCGTCCGCGAACATGAAAAACTGTTTTTT.

V gene TRBV28 combines with J gene TRBJ2-1, with TRBD2 identical over 7 bases. The CDR3 length is 14 residues. Germline values: CDR1 MDHEN, CDR2 SYDVKM. V was pared by 7 bases and J by 0 bases, with 3 bases of the junction left unmatched. CDR3 sequence (DNA): TGTGCCAGCATAGGCGGGAGCTCCTACAATGAGCAGTTCTTC. This codes for CASIGGSSYNEQFF.

The V gene is TRBV11-2, the J gene TRBJ1-2; D remains unclear. The germline V gene encodes CDR1 SGHAT and CDR2 FQNNGV. The ends were cut back, 0 bases at V and 6 bases at J, with 14 bases in the middle. The CDR3 loop spans 15 amino acids. The CDR3, as DNA: TGTGCCAGCAGCTTAGATTGGCCGGGTCGGAATGGCTACACCTTC. Protein product: CASSLDWPGRNGYTF.

The chain recombines TRBV5-1 with TRBJ1-2, with 8 bases matching TRBD1. Per germline, CDR1 SGHRS and CDR2 YFSETQ. This CDR3 has 13 residues. The trim removed 3 bases at V and 9 bases at J, leaving 7 bases unmatched. The DNA of the CDR3 is TGCGCCAGCAGCTCCTCAGGGGGCATGAGCTACACCTTC. This translates into CASSSSGGMSYTF.

This clone has more than one count but fewer than ten. V gene TRBV7-9 combines with J gene TRBJ2-7; maybe TRBD2 (6 bases). Germline V gene data show CDR1 as SEHNR and CDR2 as FQNEAQ (reference sequence). The CDR3 length is 15 residues. The germline V and J ends were trimmed by 4 bases and 1 base, with 14 bases remaining between them. The chain's CDR3 is CASSSYRGKSYEQYF. The DNA for the CDR3 is TGTGCCAGCAGCTCCTACCGGGGGAAATCCTACGAGCAGTACTTC.

CDR3 nucleotides: TGTGCCAGCAGCGTATTTGGGGAGGGCGGCTACACCTTC. It is translated as CASSVFGEGGYTF. The chain links TRBV9 to TRBJ1-2; D remains ambiguous. In germline, CDR1 is SGDLS, CDR2 YYNGEE. The CDR3 contains 13 residues. V was cut by 1 base and J by 8 bases, with 12 bases left in between.

This clone occurred a few times. The genes are TRBV2 and TRBJ1-5, with TRBD1 identical over 7 bases. After removal of 5 bases from V and 5 bases from J, the junction contained 9 bases not matched to a gene. Germline lookup yields CDR1 SNHLY and CDR2 FYNNEI. This CDR3 comprises 15 residues. This chain's CDR3 is CASSRGQGGHQPQHF. The CDR3 DNA reads as TGTGCCAGCAGTCGGGGACAAGGGGGCCATCAGCCCCAGCATTTT.